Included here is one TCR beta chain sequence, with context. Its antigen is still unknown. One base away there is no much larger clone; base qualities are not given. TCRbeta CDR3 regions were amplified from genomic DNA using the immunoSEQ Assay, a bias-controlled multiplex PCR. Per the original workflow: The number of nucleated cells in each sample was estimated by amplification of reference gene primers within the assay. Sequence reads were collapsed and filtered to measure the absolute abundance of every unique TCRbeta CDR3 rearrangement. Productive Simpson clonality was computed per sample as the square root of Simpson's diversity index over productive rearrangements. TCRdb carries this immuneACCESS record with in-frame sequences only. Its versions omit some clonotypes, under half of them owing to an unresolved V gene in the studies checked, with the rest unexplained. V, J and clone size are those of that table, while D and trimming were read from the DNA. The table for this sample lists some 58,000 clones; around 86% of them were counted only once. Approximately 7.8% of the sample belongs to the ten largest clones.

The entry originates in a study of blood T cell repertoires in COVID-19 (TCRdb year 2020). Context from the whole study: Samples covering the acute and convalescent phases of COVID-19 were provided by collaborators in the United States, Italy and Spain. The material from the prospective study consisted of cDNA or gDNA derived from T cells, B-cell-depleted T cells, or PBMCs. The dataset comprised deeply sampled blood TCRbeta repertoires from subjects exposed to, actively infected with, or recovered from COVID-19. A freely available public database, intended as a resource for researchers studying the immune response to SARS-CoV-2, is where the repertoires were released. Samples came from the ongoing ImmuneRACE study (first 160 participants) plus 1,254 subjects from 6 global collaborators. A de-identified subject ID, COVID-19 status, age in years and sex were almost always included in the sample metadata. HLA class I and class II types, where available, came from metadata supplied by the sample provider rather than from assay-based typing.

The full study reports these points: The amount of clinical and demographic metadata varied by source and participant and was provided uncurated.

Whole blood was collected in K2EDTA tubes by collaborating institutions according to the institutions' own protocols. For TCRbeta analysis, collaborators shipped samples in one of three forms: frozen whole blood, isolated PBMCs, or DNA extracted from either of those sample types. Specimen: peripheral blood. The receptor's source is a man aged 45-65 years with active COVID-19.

The DNA is TGTGCCAGTAGTGCCCGACAGGGGTCCTACTACGAGCAGTACTTC. Its translation is CASSARQGSYYEQYF. This receptor chain uses TRBV19 and TRBJ2-7; 8 nucleotides in the junction match TRBD1. CDR1 LNHDA and CDR2 SQIVND are derived from the germline V gene (reference sequence). Inclusive of the bounding cysteine and phenylalanine, the CDR3 is 15 residues long. Only CDR3 DNA is held: 45 bases, read in frame from base 1. V loses 5 bases at its end and J loses 3 bases; junction bases beyond the gene matches: 9.